These 10 T cell receptor beta chains were all obtained from the same sample, sequenced in a study of cytomegalovirus exposure and HLA in healthy donors (TCRdb year 2017). Library prep was done by the immunoSEQ multiplex PCR assay. The clones in this table, taken by TCRdb from immuneACCESS, are in-frame only. Not every clone is retained; where verified, under half of the shortfall comes from an unresolved V gene, and the cause of the rest is unknown. The sample table contains 250,000 or so clones; only one count was recorded for around 89% of them. Clones ranked in the top ten supply roughly 0.4% of the sample. Sequenced: PBMCs. The receptors were gathered from a woman under 30 in good health and CMV-seronegative.

In this sample, this clone turned up a few times. The chain links TRBV6-5 to TRBJ1-5, with 7 bases matching TRBD1. The CDR3 consists of 14 residues. The germline V gene encodes CDR1 MNHEY and CDR2 SVGAGI. After removal of 6 bases from V and 5 bases from J, the junction contained 7 bases not matched to a gene. This CDR3 is CASSRDSPDQPQHF. In nucleotides, the CDR3 is TGTGCCAGCAGCAGGGACAGCCCCGATCAGCCCCAGCATTTT.

In this sample, this clone turned up a few times. The V gene is TRBV19, the J gene TRBJ1-3, with 8 bases aligning to TRBD1. The germline gives CDR1 LNHDA, CDR2 SQIVND (reference sequence). V trimming: 3 bases; J trimming: 10 bases; junction bases outside the gene matches: 8. This CDR3 contains 14 residues. Here the CDR3 DNA reads TGTGCCAGTAGTATTGGACAGGGTCCGAATACCATATATTTT. Its translation: CASSIGQGPNTIYF.

This chain joins TRBV4-1 and TRBJ1-1, with D perhaps TRBD1 (6 bases). The CDR3 is 19 residues long. Trimming left V 0 bases short and J 2 bases short, with 22 bases between. Germline values: CDR1 MGHRA, CDR2 YSYEKL. CDR3 amino acids: CASSQDRSTSGQINTEAFF. In DNA form, the CDR3 reads TGCGCCAGCAGCCAAGATAGATCAACATCCGGACAGATCAACACTGAAGCTTTCTTT.

The chain combines TRBV9 with TRBJ2-3, with 9 bases aligning to TRBD2. V lost 0 bases, J lost 6 bases, and 11 bases stayed unmatched. CDR3 length: 17 amino acids. The germline gives CDR1 SGDLS, CDR2 YYNGEE. The CDR3, as DNA: TGTGCCAGCAGCGTAGACCCCGGCTTAGCGGGGGACGATACGCAGTATTTT. Amino acid sequence: CASSVDPGLAGDDTQYF.

The V call is TRBV7-9, the J call TRBJ2-2; 10 bases match TRBD2. V shed 3 bases and J 6 bases; nucleotides not matched to a gene: 4. The CDR3 has 15 amino acids. From germline, CDR1 is SEHNR and CDR2 FQNEAQ (reference sequence). CDR3 nucleotide sequence: TGTGCCAGCAGCTTGATAGCGGGGGGCCCCGGGGAGCTGTTTTTT. Translating it yields CASSLIAGGPGELFF.

This rearrangement joins TRBV10-3 to TRBJ2-5; D perhaps matches TRBD2 (6 bases). This CDR3 is 15 amino acids long. Trimming pared 0 bases from V and 3 bases from J, leaving 11 bases between. From germline, CDR1 is ENHRY and CDR2 SYGVKD. For the CDR3, the DNA is TGTGCCATCAGTGAGTCCAATCGCGGGGAAGAGACCCAGTACTTC. Translated: CAISESNRGEETQYF.

The chain has TRBV7-2 and TRBJ2-7; D is perhaps TRBD1 (7 bases). Germline lookup yields CDR1 SGHTA and CDR2 FQGNSA. V was clipped by 5 bases and J by 5 bases, with 16 bases between them. CDR3 size: 14 residues. This CDR3 is CASSLQGGMDEQYF. The CDR3 DNA sequence: TGTGCCAGCAGCCTTCAGGGGGGTATGGACGAGCAGTACTTC.

The rearrangement links TRBV5-6 to TRBJ2-3; a weak D match, TRBD1 (6 bases). V lost 5 bases and J 3 bases, leaving 13 bases between the germline ends. The length of the CDR3 is 14 residues. Germline-derived CDR1 and CDR2 are SGHDT and YYEEEE. The CDR3, as DNA: TGTGCCAGCAGTTTTTATCAGGGGACAGATACGCAGTATTTT. As protein: CASSFYQGTDTQYF.

The rearrangement uses TRBV6-7 and TRBJ1-6; a weak D match, TRBD1 (6 bases). TRBV6-7 is flagged as an ORF with uncertain function. The CDR3 spans 15 residues. Trimming took off 1 base at V and 8 bases at J, with 12 bases between the two ends. CDR3 sequence (DNA): TGTGCCAGCAGTTACTATGGGACATCTTATTCACCCCTCCACTTT. It codes for CASSYYGTSYSPLHF.

The chain is built from TRBV5-6 and TRBJ2-5; 7 bases fit TRBD2. Per the germline V gene, CDR1 is SGHDT and CDR2 is YYEEEE. This CDR3 comprises 13 residues. V dropped 1 base and J dropped 5; count of bases not matched to a gene: 2. The CDR3 here is CASSLTSVETQYF. Written as DNA, the CDR3 is TGTGCCAGCAGCTTGACTAGCGTTGAGACCCAGTACTTC.